The rows below give T cell receptor beta chains drawn from one sample of a study of T cell responses to AZD1222 COVID-19 vaccine. Method: immunoSEQ multiplex PCR; TCRdb's copy keeps in-frame clones and lacks some. The sample lists over 150,000 clones, roughly nine tenths occurring once. Sample: peripheral blood, taken on day 0 of AZD1222 vaccination. The receptors shown here come from an adult in good health. Both conserved end residues are part of each CDR3. Fields, in order: V gene, CDR3 protein.

>TRBV3-1/TRBV3-2
CASSPSWTGNTEAFF
>TRBV11-2
CASSLETGGYGYTF
>TRBV4-3
CASSQGQSGTGNTIYF
>TRBV5-1
CASSFQGRDTDTQYF
>TRBV5-4
CASSWGSGSSYNEQFF
>TRBV5-1
CASRGVALANYGYTF
>TRBV6-1
CASSVPTSGGGDEQFF
>TRBV5-1
CASSLYRDTTEAFF
>TRBV6-2/TRBV6-3
CASSYSGRAYEQYF
>TRBV7-2
CASSPVGQGASQPQHF
>TRBV28
CASSFLRGGIETQYF
>TRBV7-2
CASSLDRGGYTF
>TRBV4-3
CASSQGPGTVPYTF
>TRBV9
CASSSGTSKELFF
>TRBV5-6
CASTPPGVSYEQYF
>TRBV10-3
CAISAVTGDKFSVYF
>TRBV12-3/TRBV12-4
CASSSGGEKLFF
>TRBV20-1
CSARYYTEAFF
>TRBV18
CASSPNQGSNGYTF
>TRBV5-1
CASSLEGTGKNEKLFF
>TRBV19
CASKETRNTIYF
>TRBV4-3
CASSQDPMGGNTIYF
>TRBV6-5
CASSYVQGEAFF
>TRBV5-1
CASSLTGASGTDTQYF
>TRBV12-3/TRBV12-4
CASARTGSPLHF
>TRBV28
CASSFDGNYGYTF
>TRBV29-1
CSAIAQLGEKLFF
>TRBV6-5
CASSQGTGKQETQYF
>TRBV19
CASSKGWTSGYNEQFF
>TRBV4-3
CASSHKGTGYTF
>TRBV7-2
CASSPIAGIYEQYF
>TRBV6-1
CASSERQASTDTQYF
>TRBV6-1
CASSDRGQGAFQPQHF
>TRBV6-1
CASSETGPTEAFF
>TRBV7-9
CASSPRTGGGGYTF
>TRBV11-1
CASSLAGSYNEQFF
>TRBV28
CASSSSFGQPARGQPQHF
>TRBV7-2
CASSLRGSGEETQYF
>TRBV6-5
CASRLAGDAWEQYF
>TRBV6-5
CASTEGGSKNIQYF
>TRBV6-5
CASKGGVGSPLHF
>TRBV6-6
CASSYRGGNTIYF
>TRBV5-1
CASPQGVREKLFF